These T cell receptor beta chains were read from a single sample in a study of blood T cell repertoires in COVID-19. The assay was immunoSEQ multiplex PCR, and TCRdb's table has in-frame clones only and misses some. This table has over 250,000 clones, about 81% appearing once. Sequenced sample: PBMCs or T cells enriched from blood (not recorded which). The origin of the receptors is a man aged 30 to 45 with acute COVID-19. CDR3s include the opening cysteine and the closing phenylalanine or tryptophan. The D gene is left open where the match is weak. The size field is filled for only some rows; it gives once, few, many or a size class.

TRBJ1-1	NA	NA	TRBV5-1	CASSERRGSNTEAFF	TGCGCCAGCAGCGAACGGAGAGGGTCGAACACTGAAGCTTTCTTT
TRBJ2-1	NA	NA	TRBV30	CAWSRARTYNEQFF	TGTGCCTGGAGTCGAGCGCGGACCTACAATGAGCAGTTCTTC
TRBJ2-2	NA	NA	TRBV5-1	CASSLTAGSNTGELFF	TGCGCCAGCAGCTTGACGGCGGGGTCGAACACCGGGGAGCTGTTTTTT
TRBJ2-1	once	TRBD2	TRBV9	CASSETSGGPGNEQFF	TGTGCCAGCAGCGAGACTAGCGGGGGGCCGGGAAATGAGCAGTTCTTC
TRBJ1-2	NA	NA	TRBV19	CASNSQGGAGYTF	TGTGCCAGTAACTCCCAGGGTGGCGCGGGCTACACCTTC
TRBJ1-2	NA	NA	TRBV28	CASSLNYGYTF	TGTGCCAGCAGCCTTAACTATGGCTACACCTTC
TRBJ2-2	NA	TRBD1	TRBV27	CASSSHTGQRIGGELFF	TGTGCCAGCAGTTCCCATACGGGACAGAGGATAGGAGGGGAGCTGTTTTTT
TRBJ1-3	NA	NA	TRBV7-8	CASSLVVSGNTIYF	TGTGCCAGCAGCTTAGTCGTCTCTGGAAACACCATATATTTT
TRBJ2-5	NA	NA	TRBV5-1	CASSFSARGETQYF	TGCGCCAGCAGCTTTTCAGCCCGCGGAGAGACCCAGTACTTC
TRBJ2-6	NA	NA	TRBV11-2	CASSLVRSGANVLTF	TGTGCCAGCAGCTTAGTCCGCTCTGGGGCCAACGTCCTGACTTTC
TRBJ2-1	NA	TRBD2	TRBV3-1/TRBV3-2	CASSQDRGTSGFNEQFF	TGTGCCAGCAGCCAAGATCGGGGGACTAGCGGCTTCAATGAGCAGTTCTTC
TRBJ2-3	NA	TRBD2	TRBV5-1	CASSLRGVGTDTQYF	TGCGCCAGCAGCTTACGGGGGGTCGGCACAGATACGCAGTATTTT
TRBJ1-2	NA	TRBD1	TRBV12-3/TRBV12-4	CASTGRGPDGYTF	TGTGCCAGCACCGGCAGGGGGCCGGATGGCTACACCTTC
TRBJ1-5	NA	NA	TRBV7-9	CASSPGDAGNQPQHF	TGTGCCAGCAGCCCAGGGGACGCTGGCAATCAGCCCCAGCATTTT
TRBJ1-3	NA	NA	TRBV19	CASSIDRGSGNTIYF	TGTGCCAGTAGTATAGATCGGGGCTCTGGAAACACCATATATTTT
TRBJ2-2	NA	NA	TRBV14	CASSQGLGGTGELFF	TGTGCCAGCAGCCAAGGGCTAGGGGGCACCGGGGAGCTGTTTTTT